This is a list of T cell receptor beta chains from one sample in a study of T cell responses to AZD1222 COVID-19 vaccine. The method was immunoSEQ multiplex PCR; TCRdb's version includes in-frame clones alone and lacks a portion of them. The sample lists over 75,000 clones; more than 80% were seen once. The sequenced sample was peripheral blood, obtained 28 days after the second AZD1222 dose. The receptor source for this set is an adult who received the AZD1222 COVID-19 vaccine. Each CDR3 is given with its conserved first and last residue. A clone size is listed for some rows: how often the clone was seen (once, few, many), or a class if it is expanded.

>once|TRBV18
CASSPGGGSEQYF
>-|TRBV3-1/TRBV3-2
CASSLNQETQYF
>-|TRBV7-9
CASSLLGKGQKNTEAFF
>-|TRBV7-2
CASSLVGVSNQPQHF
>-|TRBV25-1
CASSAGSGNTIYF
>-|TRBV6-2/TRBV6-3
CASSYSLRDRENEQFF
>-|TRBV7-9
CASSLQGRQFF
>-|TRBV5-4
CASSQPGLAGWGETQYF
>-|TRBV27
CASSFPAGFLHF
>-|TRBV7-8
CASSTHIRDAWGTF
>-|TRBV4-2
CASSPGAVLVYEQYF
>-|TRBV7-2
CASSDPGQPGYEQYF
>-|TRBV4-2
CASSQGQSWDEQFF
>-|TRBV9
CASSVGTGPRGYTF
>-|TRBV12-3/TRBV12-4
CASSFQETQYF
>-|TRBV30
CAWRAGHGNQPQHF
>-|TRBV3-1/TRBV3-2
CASTPQGFSSEAFF
>-|TRBV30
CAWSVSPSGQREEKLFF
>-|TRBV24-1
CATSDSGTRNEQFF
>once|TRBV6-2/TRBV6-3
CASSYSALAGIYTDTQYF
>-|TRBV6-5
CASWRVGGTEAFF
>once|TRBV7-8
CASSLWQNYEQYF
>-|TRBV19
CASSLTGGFTDTQYF
>few|TRBV9
CASSVDGSGRYGYTF
>-|TRBV4-1
CASSQDRGGADEQFF
>-|TRBV27
CASRETFRLYNEQFF
>-|TRBV18
CASSHDNYNEQFF
>-|TRBV5-4
CASSPGSGGAPTGELFF
>-|TRBV2
CASSDATGAGYTF
>-|TRBV19
CASSIWRAPQETQYF